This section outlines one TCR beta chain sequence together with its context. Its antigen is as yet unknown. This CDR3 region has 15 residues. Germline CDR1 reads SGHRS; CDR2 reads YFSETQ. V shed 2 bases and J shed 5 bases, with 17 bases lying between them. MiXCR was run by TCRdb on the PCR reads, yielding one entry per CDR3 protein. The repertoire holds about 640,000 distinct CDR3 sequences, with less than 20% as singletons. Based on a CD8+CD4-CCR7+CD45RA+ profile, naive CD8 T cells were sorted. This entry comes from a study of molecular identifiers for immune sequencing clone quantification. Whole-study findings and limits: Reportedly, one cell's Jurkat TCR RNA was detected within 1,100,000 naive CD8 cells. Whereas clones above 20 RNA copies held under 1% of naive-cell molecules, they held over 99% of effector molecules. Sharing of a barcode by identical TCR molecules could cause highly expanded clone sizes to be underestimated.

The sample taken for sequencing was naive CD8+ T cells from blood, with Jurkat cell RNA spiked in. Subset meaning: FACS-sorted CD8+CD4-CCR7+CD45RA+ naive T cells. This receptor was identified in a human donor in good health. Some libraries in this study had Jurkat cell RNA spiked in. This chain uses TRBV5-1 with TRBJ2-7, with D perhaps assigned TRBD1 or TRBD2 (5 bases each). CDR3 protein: CASSFRGRVVDEQYF. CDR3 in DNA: TGCGCCAGCAGCTTTCGGGGCAGGGTGGTCGACGAGCAGTACTTC.